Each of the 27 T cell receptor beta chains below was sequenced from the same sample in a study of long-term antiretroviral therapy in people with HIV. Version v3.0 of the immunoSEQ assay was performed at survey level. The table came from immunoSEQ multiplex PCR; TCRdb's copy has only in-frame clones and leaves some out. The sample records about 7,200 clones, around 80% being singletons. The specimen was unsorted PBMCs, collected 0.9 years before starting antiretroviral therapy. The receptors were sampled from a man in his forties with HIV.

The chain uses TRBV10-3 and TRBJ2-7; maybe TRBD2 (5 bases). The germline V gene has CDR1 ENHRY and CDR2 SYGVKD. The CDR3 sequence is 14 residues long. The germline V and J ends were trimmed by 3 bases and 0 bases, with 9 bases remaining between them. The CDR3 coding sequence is TGTGCCATCAGTGACCGAGGGTACTCCTACGAGCAGTACTTC. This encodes CAISDRGYSYEQYF.

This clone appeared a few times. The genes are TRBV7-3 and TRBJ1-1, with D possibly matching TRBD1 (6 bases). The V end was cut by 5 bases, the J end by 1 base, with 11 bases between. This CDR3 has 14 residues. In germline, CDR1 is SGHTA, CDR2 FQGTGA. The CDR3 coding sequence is TGTGCCAGCAGCATGGGACACTCGAACACTGAAGCTTTCTTT. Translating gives CASSMGHSNTEAFF.

The CDR3 DNA reads TGTGCCAGTAGTATAAGGGTCGGAAACACCATATATTTT. This encodes CASSIRVGNTIYF. The chain couples TRBV19 to TRBJ1-3, with D unclear. Between the trimmed V and J ends, which lost 2 bases and 4 bases, there was a span of 6 bases. The CDR3 contains 13 residues. Looked up from germline, CDR1 is LNHDA and CDR2 is SQIVND (reference sequence).

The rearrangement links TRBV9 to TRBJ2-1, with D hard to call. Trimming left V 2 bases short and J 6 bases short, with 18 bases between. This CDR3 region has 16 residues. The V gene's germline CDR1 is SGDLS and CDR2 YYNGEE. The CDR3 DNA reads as TGTGCCAGCAGCGTTAACTTGTTAGTAAGTTTCAATGAGCAGTTCTTC. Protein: CASSVNLLVSFNEQFF.

The CDR3 reads CASSFGRHNYGYTF. In DNA form, the CDR3 reads TGTGCCAGCAGTTTCGGCAGGCATAACTATGGCTACACCTTC. This chain joins TRBV27 and TRBJ1-2, with D hard to call. CDR3 size: 14 residues. Germline CDR1 MNHEY, CDR2 SMNVEV (reference sequence). Trimming removed 3 bases at V and 1 base at J, with 9 bases between.

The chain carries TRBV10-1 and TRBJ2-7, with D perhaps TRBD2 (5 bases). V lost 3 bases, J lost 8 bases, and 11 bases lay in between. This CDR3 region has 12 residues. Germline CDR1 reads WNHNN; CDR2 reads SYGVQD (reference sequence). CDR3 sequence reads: CASSDATTKQYF. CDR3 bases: TGCGCCAGCAGTGATGCGACTACGAAGCAGTACTTC.

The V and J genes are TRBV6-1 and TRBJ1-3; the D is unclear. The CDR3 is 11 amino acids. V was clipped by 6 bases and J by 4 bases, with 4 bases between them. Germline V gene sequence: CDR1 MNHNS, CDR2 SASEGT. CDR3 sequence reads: CASRVGNTIYF. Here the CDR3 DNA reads TGTGCCAGCAGAGTGGGAAACACCATATATTTT.

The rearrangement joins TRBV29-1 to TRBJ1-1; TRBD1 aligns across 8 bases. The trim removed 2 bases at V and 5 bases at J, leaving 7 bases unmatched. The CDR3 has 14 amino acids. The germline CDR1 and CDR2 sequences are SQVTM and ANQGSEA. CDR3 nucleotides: TGCAGCGTTGAAAGGACAGGGAGGCGGACTGAAGCTTTCTTT. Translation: CSVERTGRRTEAFF.

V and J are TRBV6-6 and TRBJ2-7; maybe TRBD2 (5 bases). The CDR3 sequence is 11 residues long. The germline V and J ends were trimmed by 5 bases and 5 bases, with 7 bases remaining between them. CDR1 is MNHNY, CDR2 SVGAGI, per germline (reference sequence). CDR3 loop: CASSTRDEQYF. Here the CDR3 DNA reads TGTGCCAGCAGTACGAGGGACGAGCAGTACTTC.

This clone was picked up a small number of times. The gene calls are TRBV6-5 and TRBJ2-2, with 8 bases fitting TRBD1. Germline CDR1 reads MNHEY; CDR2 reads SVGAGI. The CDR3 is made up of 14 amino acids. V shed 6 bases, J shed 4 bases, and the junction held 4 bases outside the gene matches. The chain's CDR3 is CASRIQGGTGELFF. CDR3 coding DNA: TGTGCCAGCAGGATACAGGGGGGCACCGGGGAGCTGTTTTTT.

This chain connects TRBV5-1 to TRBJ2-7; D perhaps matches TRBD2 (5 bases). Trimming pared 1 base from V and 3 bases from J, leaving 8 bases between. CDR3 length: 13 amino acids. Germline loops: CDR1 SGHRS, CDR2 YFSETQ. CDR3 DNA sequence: TGCGCCAGCAGCTTGACGGGGAACTACGAGCAGTACTTC. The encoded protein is CASSLTGNYEQYF. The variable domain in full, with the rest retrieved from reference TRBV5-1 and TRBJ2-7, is KAGVTQTPRYLIKTRGQQVTLSCSPISGHRSVSWYQQTPGQGLQFLFEYFSETQRNKGNFPGRFSGRQFSNSRSEMNVSTLELGDSALYLCASSLTGNYEQYFGPGTRLTVT.

CDR3 DNA sequence: TGTGCCAGCAGCTTCTCGGGGGGGTCCTACGAGCAGTACTTC. Translated: CASSFSGGSYEQYF. The rearrangement uses TRBV5-4 and TRBJ2-7; 8 bases agree with TRBD2. This CDR3 is 14 amino acids long. The J segment lost 1 base and the V segment lost 2 bases, leaving 2 bases of the junction unmatched. Germline V gene lookup returns CDR1 SGHNT and CDR2 YYREEE (reference sequence).

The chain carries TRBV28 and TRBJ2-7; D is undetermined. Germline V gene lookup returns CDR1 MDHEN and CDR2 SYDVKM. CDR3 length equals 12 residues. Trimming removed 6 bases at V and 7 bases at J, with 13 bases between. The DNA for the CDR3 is TGTGCCAGCAGCCAACGGGCCAGGGAGCAGTACTTC. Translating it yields CASSQRAREQYF.

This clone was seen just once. The chain's CDR3 is CASSNKGTGLATPYEQYF. The CDR3 bases are TGTGCCAGCAGCAATAAAGGGACAGGCCTTGCCACACCCTACGAGCAGTACTTC. V usage is TRBV11-2 and J usage is TRBJ2-7; TRBD1 aligns across 8 bases. There are 18 residues in the CDR3. CDR1 is SGHAT, CDR2 FQNNGV, per germline. The V segment lost 5 bases and the J segment 2 bases; nucleotides outside the gene matches: 17.

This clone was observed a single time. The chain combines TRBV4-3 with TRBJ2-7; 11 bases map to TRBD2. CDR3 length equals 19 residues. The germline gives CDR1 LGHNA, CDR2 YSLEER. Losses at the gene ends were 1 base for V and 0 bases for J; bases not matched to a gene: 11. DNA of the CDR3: TGCGCCAGCAGCCAAGGATATAGACTAGCGGGGCTTAGCTCCTACGAGCAGTACTTC. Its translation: CASSQGYRLAGLSSYEQYF.

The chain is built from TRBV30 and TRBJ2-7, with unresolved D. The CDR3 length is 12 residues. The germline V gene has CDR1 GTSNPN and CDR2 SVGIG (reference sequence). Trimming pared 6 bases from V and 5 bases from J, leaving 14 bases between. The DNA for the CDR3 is TGTGCCTGCCAGGCAGTATGGAACGAGCAGTACTTC. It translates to CACQAVWNEQYF.

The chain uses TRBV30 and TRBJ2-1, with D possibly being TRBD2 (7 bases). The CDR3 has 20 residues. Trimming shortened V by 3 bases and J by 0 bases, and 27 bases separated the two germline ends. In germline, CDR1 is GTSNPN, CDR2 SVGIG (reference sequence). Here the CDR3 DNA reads TGTGCCTGGAGCGTTGGTTCGGGGGGCCTGACTTTTAGCTCCTACAATGAGCAGTTCTTC. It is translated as CAWSVGSGGLTFSSYNEQFF.

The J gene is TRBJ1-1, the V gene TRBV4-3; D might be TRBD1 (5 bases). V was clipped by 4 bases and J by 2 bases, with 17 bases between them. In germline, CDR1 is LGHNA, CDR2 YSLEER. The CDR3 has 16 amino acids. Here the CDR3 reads CASSRFFRDPNTEAFF. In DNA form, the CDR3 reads TGCGCCAGCAGCCGGTTCTTCCGGGACCCAAACACTGAAGCTTTCTTT.

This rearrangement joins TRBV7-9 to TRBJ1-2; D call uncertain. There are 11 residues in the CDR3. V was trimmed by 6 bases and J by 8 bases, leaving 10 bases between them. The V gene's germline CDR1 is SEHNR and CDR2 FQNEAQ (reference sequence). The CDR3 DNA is TGTGCCAGCAGGAACCCGGGGGGCTACACCTTC. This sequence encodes CASRNPGGYTF. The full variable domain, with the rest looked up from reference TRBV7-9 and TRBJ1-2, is DTGVSQNPRHKITKRGQNVTFRCDPISEHNRLYWYRQTLGQGPEFLTYFQNEAQLEKSRLLSDRFSAERPKGSFSTLEIQRTEQGDSAMYLCASRNPGGYTFGSGTRLTVV.

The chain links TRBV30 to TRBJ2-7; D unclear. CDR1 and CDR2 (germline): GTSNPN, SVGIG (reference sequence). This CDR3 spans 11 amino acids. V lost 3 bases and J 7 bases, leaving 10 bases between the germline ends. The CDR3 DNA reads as TGTGCCTGGAGCGAGGTCCGGGAGCAGTACTTC. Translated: CAWSEVREQYF.

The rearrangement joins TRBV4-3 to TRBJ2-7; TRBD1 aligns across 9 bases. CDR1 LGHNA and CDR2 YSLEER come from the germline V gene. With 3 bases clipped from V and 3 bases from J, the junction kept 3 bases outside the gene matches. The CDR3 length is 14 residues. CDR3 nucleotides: TGCGCCAGCAGCCAGGTGGGACAGGGCTACGAGCAGTACTTC. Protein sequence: CASSQVGQGYEQYF.

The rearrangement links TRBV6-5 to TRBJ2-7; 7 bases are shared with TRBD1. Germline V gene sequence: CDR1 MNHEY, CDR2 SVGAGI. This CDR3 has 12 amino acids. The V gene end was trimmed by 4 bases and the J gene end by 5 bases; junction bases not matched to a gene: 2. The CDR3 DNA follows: TGTGCCAGCAGTTTGACAGGGAACGAGCAGTACTTC. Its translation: CASSLTGNEQYF.

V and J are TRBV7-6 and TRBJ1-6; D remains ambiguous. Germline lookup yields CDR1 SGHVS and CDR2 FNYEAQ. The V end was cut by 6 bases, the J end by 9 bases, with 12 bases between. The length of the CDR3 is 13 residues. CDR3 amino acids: CASSRGKSSPLHF. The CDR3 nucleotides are TGTGCCAGCAGTCGAGGGAAGAGTTCACCCCTCCACTTT.

This chain's CDR3 is CAWSGTDKVYEKLFF. The CDR3 DNA follows: TGTGCCTGGAGTGGTACGGACAAGGTCTATGAAAAACTGTTTTTT. The chain is built from TRBV30 and TRBJ1-4; D might be TRBD1 (5 bases). CDR1 is GTSNPN, CDR2 SVGIG, per germline (reference sequence). This CDR3 is built from 15 residues. The V end lost 1 base, the J end lost 6 bases, and 15 bases lay between the germline ends.

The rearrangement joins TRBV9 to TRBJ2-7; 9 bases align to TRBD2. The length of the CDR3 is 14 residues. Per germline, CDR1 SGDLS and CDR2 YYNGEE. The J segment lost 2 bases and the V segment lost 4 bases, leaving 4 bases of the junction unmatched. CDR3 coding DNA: TGTGCCAGCAGCCCGACTAGCGGCCCCTACGAGCAGTACTTC. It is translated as CASSPTSGPYEQYF.

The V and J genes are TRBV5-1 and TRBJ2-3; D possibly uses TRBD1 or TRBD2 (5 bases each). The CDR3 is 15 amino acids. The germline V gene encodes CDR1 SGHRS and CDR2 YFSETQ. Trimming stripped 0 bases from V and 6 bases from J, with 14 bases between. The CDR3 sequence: CASSLEVTEGDTQYF. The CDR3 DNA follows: TGCGCCAGCAGCTTGGAGGTGACTGAGGGGGATACGCAGTATTTT. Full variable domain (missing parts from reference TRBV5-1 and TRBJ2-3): KAGVTQTPRYLIKTRGQQVTLSCSPISGHRSVSWYQQTPGQGLQFLFEYFSETQRNKGNFPGRFSGRQFSNSRSEMNVSTLELGDSALYLCASSLEVTEGDTQYFGPGTRLTVL.

This CDR3 reads CASSPGQGIPEAFF. The CDR3 nucleotides are TGTGCCAGCAGTCCGGGACAGGGGATTCCTGAAGCTTTCTTT. This sequence joins TRBV5-8 and TRBJ1-1, with 10 bases aligning to TRBD1. V gave up 5 bases and J gave up 6 bases; unmatched junction bases: 7. Germline CDR1 reads SGHTS; CDR2 reads YDEGEE. The CDR3 runs to 14 residues.